This T cell receptor (beta chain) came from a study of blood T cell repertoires in COVID-19. As for the study in general: Acute and convalescent COVID-19 samples came from the United States, Italy and Spain. T cells, B-cell-depleted T cells, or PBMCs provided the cDNA or gDNA that served as material.

Per the original data handling: Nucleated cell counts were estimated from reference gene primer amplification. Repertoires were generated with immunoSEQ multiplex PCR, while TCRdb's copy carries only in-frame clones and drops some. V, J and clone size were drawn from that table, and D and trimming were deduced from the DNA. Among a few hundred thousand clones listed, roughly 89% were seen once. The CDR3 length is 14 residues. Germline CDR1 reads MNHEY; CDR2 reads SVGAGI. With 6 bases removed from V and 4 bases from J, the gap between germline ends came to 13 bases. The source is a man between 18 and 29 years old with COVID-19, enrolled during active disease. Sample: peripheral blood. The chain employs TRBV6-5 and TRBJ1-5, with D perhaps matching TRBD1 (6 bases). Here the CDR3 reads CASRDRRGNQPQHF. CDR3 bases: TGTGCCAGCAGAGACAGGCGGGGGAATCAGCCCCAGCATTTT.